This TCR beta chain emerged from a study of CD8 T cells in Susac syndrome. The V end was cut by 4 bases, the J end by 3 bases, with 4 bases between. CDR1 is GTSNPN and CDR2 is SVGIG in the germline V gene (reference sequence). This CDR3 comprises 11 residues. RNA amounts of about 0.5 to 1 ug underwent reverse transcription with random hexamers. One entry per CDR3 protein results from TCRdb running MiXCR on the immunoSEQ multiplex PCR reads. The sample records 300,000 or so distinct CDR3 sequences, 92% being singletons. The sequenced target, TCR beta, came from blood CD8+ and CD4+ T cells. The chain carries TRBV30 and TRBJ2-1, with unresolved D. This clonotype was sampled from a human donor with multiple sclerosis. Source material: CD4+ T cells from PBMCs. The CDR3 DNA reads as TGTGCCTGGACCGACTACAATGAGCAGTTCTTC. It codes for CAWTDYNEQFF.